The present T cell receptor (beta chain) was sequenced within a study of T cells in Graves' hyperthyroidism and ophthalmopathy. Each ophthalmopathy patient scored at least 3 on the Clinical Activity Score and at least 4 on NOSPECS grade, with duration under 3 months. This clonotype was detected only a few times. Its antigen is currently unknown. TCR beta CDR3 regions were amplified from RNA transcripts. The study used the HTBI primer set for a first-round RT-PCR of the TCR CDR3. TCRdb re-analysed the multiplex PCR reads in MiXCR, keeping a single row per CDR3 protein. The sample has more than 350,000 distinct CDR3 sequences, roughly 15% seen once. General observations from the study: Blood held most thyroid clonotypes expanded above 0.001 frequency. A model of 13 V-J features distinguished ophthalmopathy from stable hyperthyroidism.

Trimming cost V 5 bases and J 1 base; bases outside gene matches: 8. The CDR3 consists of 16 residues. Germline V gives CDR1 SGHVS, CDR2 FQNEAQ. V gene TRBV7-8 combines with J gene TRBJ2-1; 7 bases agree with TRBD1. Source material: blood. The origin of this receptor is an older woman with Graves' ophthalmopathy. The CDR3 is CASSDLTGRSYNEQFF. The DNA for the CDR3 is TGTGCCAGCAGCGATCTGACAGGGCGGTCCTACAATGAGCAGTTCTTC. The full variable domain, rest sourced from reference TRBV7-8 and TRBJ2-1, is GAGVSQSPRYKVAKRGQDVALRCDPISGHVSLFWYQQALGQGPEFLTYFQNEAQLDKSGLPSDRFFAERPEGSVSTLKIQRTQQEDSAVYLCASSDLTGRSYNEQFFGPGTRLTVL.